This T cell receptor (beta chain) is from a study of technical replicates of blood from four donors. TCRdb's table, derived via immunoSEQ multiplex PCR, lists solely in-frame clones and lacks some. The sample contains 65,000 to 90,000 clones, about 93% of which appear only once. Germline V gene lookup returns CDR1 SGDLS and CDR2 YYNGEE. V lost 1 base and J lost 1, with 8 bases in between. The CDR3 covers 14 residues. Material for sequencing was T cells isolated from PBMCs. The gene calls are TRBV9 and TRBJ1-1; possible D gene TRBD1, 6 bases. The clonotype originates from a human donor in good health. The CDR3, as DNA: TGTGCCAGCAGCGTAATGGACAGGAACACTGAAGCTTTCTTT. It specifies CASSVMDRNTEAFF. The whole variable domain, remainder taken from reference TRBV9 and TRBJ1-1, is DSGVTQTPKHLITATGQRVTLRCSPRSGDLSVYWYQQSLDQGLQFLIQYYNGEERAKGNILERFSAQQFPDLHSELNLSSLELGDSALYFCASSVMDRNTEAFFGQGTRLTVV.